A selection of T cell receptor beta chains follows, all from one sample in a study of blood T cell repertoires in COVID-19. The repertoire was sequenced with immunoSEQ multiplex PCR; TCRdb's copy has only in-frame clones and lacks some. The sample has 150,000 or so clones, around 87% seen once. Sample: peripheral blood. The receptors stem from a man between 18 and 35 years old with COVID-19, enrolled during active disease. Both conserved end residues are part of each CDR3. The D gene is left open where the match is weak. The size of a clone is reported for some rows only, either as once, few or many, or as a class for expanded clones.

cdr3_nt	cdr3_aa	v_call	j_call	d_call	clone_size
TGTGCCAGCAGGCTGACAGGGGGCGGGACCGGGGAGCTGTTTTTT	CASRLTGGGTGELFF	TRBV6-5	TRBJ2-2	TRBD1	few
TGTGCCAGCAGCATAGGGACAGGGAGGTACGAGCAGTACTTC	CASSIGTGRYEQYF	TRBV11-2	TRBJ2-7	TRBD1	.
TGTGCCAGCAGTCGGATTAGCGGGAGGCCAGGAGATACGCAGTATTTT	CASSRISGRPGDTQYF	TRBV28	TRBJ2-3	TRBD2	.
TGTGCCAGCAGTTACAGGACAGACAATGAGCAGTTCTTC	CASSYRTDNEQFF	TRBV6-5	TRBJ2-1	.	.
TGTGCCAGCAGCTCCCGGAGCGGGGCCGCCTACGAGCAGTACTTC	CASSSRSGAAYEQYF	TRBV13	TRBJ2-7	TRBD2	.
TGTGCCAGCAGTACCGCAGAGGGATGGTCCTACGAGCAGTACTTC	CASSTAEGWSYEQYF	TRBV6-5	TRBJ2-7	.	.
TGTGCCAGCAGCGCAACAGGAGACGGGGAGCTGTTTTTT	CASSATGDGELFF	TRBV7-9	TRBJ2-2	.	.
TGTGCCAGCAGCTTAGGGACAGTGATCTCTGGGGCCAACGTCCTGACTTTC	CASSLGTVISGANVLTF	TRBV7-6	TRBJ2-6	.	.
TGTGCTAGCAGCAAGGGACTTTCACCTTACAATGAGCAGTTCTTC	CASSKGLSPYNEQFF	TRBV7-7	TRBJ2-1	.	.
TGTGCCAGCAGCAGGGGGGTCCTAGCGGGAGGGCCCTACGAGCAGTACTTC	CASSRGVLAGGPYEQYF	TRBV7-2	TRBJ2-7	TRBD2	.
TGTGCCAGCAGCTTGTCCGGGACAGGGTTCGAGACCCAGTACTTC	CASSLSGTGFETQYF	TRBV13	TRBJ2-5	TRBD1	.
TGTGCCATCAGTGAGGGGACTTCAGCCAAAAACATTCAGTACTTC	CAISEGTSAKNIQYF	TRBV10-3	TRBJ2-4	.	.
TGTGCCAGCACCCCGGGGGCTAGCGGAACCGGAGATACGCAGTATTTT	CASTPGASGTGDTQYF	TRBV7-8	TRBJ2-3	.	.
TGTGCCACCAGTGACCGTGGGACAAACCTCAACAATGAGCAGTTCTTC	CATSDRGTNLNNEQFF	TRBV24-1	TRBJ2-1	.	once
TGTGCCAGCAGTTTCATCATCAATCAGCCCCAGCATTTT	CASSFIINQPQHF	TRBV12-3/TRBV12-4	TRBJ1-5	.	.
TGTGCCAGCAGTATAACAGGGGGCAGTGAGCAGTTCTTC	CASSITGGSEQFF	TRBV28	TRBJ2-1	TRBD1	few
TGTGCCAGCAGTTCGGGGACAGGGCAGACCACTGAAGCTTTCTTT	CASSSGTGQTTEAFF	TRBV6-5	TRBJ1-1	TRBD1	.
TGTGCCAGCAGTTGGAGGGCTAGCTCCTACAATGAGCAGTTCTTC	CASSWRASSYNEQFF	TRBV28	TRBJ2-1	.	.
TGTGCCAGCTCACCATCCGGGACAGGGGATTCACCCCTCCACTTT	CASSPSGTGDSPLHF	TRBV18	TRBJ1-6	TRBD1	.
TGTGCCAGCAGCCCCCATGGGGTGACAGCTAGCTACGAGCAGTACTTC	CASSPHGVTASYEQYF	TRBV7-6	TRBJ2-7	.	.
TGTGCCAGCAGCTTGGGACAGCTCCCCAATGAGCAGTTCTTC	CASSLGQLPNEQFF	TRBV7-8	TRBJ2-1	TRBD1	.
TGTGCCAGCAGACTAGGGGACAGGGTAGGCTACGAGCAGTACTTC	CASRLGDRVGYEQYF	TRBV28	TRBJ2-7	TRBD1	.
TGTGCCAGCAGCTTAGGGCCGGGGATTGCGGGAGGGAACACCGGGGAGCTGTTTTTT	CASSLGPGIAGGNTGELFF	TRBV11-2	TRBJ2-2	TRBD2	.
TGTGCCAGCTCACCCCTGGCCGGGGACTCCTACGAGCAGTACTTC	CASSPLAGDSYEQYF	TRBV18	TRBJ2-7	.	few
TGCAGCGCAGCCGGGACTAGCGGGACTCTCTACGAGCAGTACTTC	CSAAGTSGTLYEQYF	TRBV29-1	TRBJ2-7	TRBD2	.
TGCGCCAGCAGCCCTCGGACAGGGCTCCCCGACGAGCAGTACTTC	CASSPRTGLPDEQYF	TRBV4-3	TRBJ2-7	TRBD1	.
TGTGCCAGCAGCTTAACCGCGGGAGGATACAATGAGCAGTTCTTC	CASSLTAGGYNEQFF	TRBV7-3	TRBJ2-1	TRBD2	.